The rows below give T cell receptor beta chains drawn from one sample of a study of T cells in Graves' hyperthyroidism and ophthalmopathy. MiXCR was run by TCRdb on the multiplex PCR reads, yielding one entry per CDR3 protein. The profile shows approximately 600,000 distinct CDR3 sequences, about 14% of them singletons. The sample comprised blood. The receptors come from a woman in her thirties with Graves' hyperthyroidism that later progressed to Graves' ophthalmopathy. CDR3s include the opening cysteine and the closing phenylalanine or tryptophan. A D gene is named only where the DNA matches it firmly. Clone size is not always given. Where it is, it says once, few, many or a class for expanded clones.

CDR3 length,V gene,D gene,J gene,clone size,CDR3 protein,CDR3 DNA
20,TRBV18,TRBD1,TRBJ2-7,few,CASSPPNSGGLGQGAGEQYF,TGTGCCAGCTCACCACCCAATTCAGGGGGATTGGGACAGGGGGCAGGGGAGCAGTACTTC
12,TRBV24-1,.,TRBJ2-1,many,CATSEPDAKQFF,TGTGCCACCAGTGAACCGGACGCTAAGCAGTTCTTC
15,TRBV29-1,TRBD1,TRBJ2-7,many,CSVNPGTGGRYEQYF,TGCAGCGTTAATCCCGGGACAGGGGGTAGGTACGAGCAGTACTTC
14,TRBV15,TRBD2,TRBJ2-5,.,CATSNIAGVETQYF,TGTGCCACCAGCAATATAGCGGGAGTGGAGACCCAGTACTTC
12,TRBV11-3,.,TRBJ1-1,many,CASSLVGFEAFF,TGTGCCAGCAGCTTAGTCGGGTTTGAAGCTTTCTTT
14,TRBV27,TRBD1,TRBJ1-1,many,CASSSGTASREAFF,TGTGCCAGCAGTTCGGGGACAGCAAGCCGTGAAGCTTTCTTT
15,TRBV4-1,TRBD2,TRBJ2-1,.,CASSPTGTSFNEQFF,TGCGCCAGCAGCCCGACCGGGACTAGTTTCAATGAGCAGTTCTTC
16,TRBV5-1,.,TRBJ2-5,many,CASSLEGIPYQETQYF,TGCGCCAGCAGCTTGGAAGGAATACCGTACCAAGAGACCCAGTACTTC
12,TRBV5-1,.,TRBJ2-1,many,CASSYQNNEQFF,TGCGCCAGCAGCTACCAGAACAATGAGCAGTTCTTC
13,TRBV12-3/TRBV12-4,.,TRBJ2-2,many,CASSFGGTGELFF,TGTGCCAGCAGTTTCGGTGGCACCGGGGAGCTGTTTTTT